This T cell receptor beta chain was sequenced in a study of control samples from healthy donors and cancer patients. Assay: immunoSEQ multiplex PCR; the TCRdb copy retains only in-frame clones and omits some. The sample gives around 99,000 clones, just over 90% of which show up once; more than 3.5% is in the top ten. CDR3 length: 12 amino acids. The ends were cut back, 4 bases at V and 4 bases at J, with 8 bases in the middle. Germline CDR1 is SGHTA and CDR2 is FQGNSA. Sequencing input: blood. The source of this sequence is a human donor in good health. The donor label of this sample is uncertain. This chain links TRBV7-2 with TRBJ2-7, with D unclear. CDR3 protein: CASSSQGYEQYF. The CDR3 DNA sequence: TGTGCCAGCAGCTCCCAAGGTTACGAGCAGTACTTC.